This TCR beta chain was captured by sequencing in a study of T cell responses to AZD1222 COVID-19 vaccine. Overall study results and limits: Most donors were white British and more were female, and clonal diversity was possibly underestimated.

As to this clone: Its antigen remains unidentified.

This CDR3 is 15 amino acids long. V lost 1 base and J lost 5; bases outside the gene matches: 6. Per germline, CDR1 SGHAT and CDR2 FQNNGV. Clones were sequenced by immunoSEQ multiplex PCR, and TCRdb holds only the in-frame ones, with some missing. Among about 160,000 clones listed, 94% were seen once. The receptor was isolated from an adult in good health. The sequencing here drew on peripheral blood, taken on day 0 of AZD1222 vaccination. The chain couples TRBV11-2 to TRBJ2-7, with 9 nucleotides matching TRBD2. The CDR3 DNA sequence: TGTGCCAGCAGCTTAGGACTAGCGGTATCAGACGAGCAGTACGTC. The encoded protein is CASSLGLAVSDEQYV.